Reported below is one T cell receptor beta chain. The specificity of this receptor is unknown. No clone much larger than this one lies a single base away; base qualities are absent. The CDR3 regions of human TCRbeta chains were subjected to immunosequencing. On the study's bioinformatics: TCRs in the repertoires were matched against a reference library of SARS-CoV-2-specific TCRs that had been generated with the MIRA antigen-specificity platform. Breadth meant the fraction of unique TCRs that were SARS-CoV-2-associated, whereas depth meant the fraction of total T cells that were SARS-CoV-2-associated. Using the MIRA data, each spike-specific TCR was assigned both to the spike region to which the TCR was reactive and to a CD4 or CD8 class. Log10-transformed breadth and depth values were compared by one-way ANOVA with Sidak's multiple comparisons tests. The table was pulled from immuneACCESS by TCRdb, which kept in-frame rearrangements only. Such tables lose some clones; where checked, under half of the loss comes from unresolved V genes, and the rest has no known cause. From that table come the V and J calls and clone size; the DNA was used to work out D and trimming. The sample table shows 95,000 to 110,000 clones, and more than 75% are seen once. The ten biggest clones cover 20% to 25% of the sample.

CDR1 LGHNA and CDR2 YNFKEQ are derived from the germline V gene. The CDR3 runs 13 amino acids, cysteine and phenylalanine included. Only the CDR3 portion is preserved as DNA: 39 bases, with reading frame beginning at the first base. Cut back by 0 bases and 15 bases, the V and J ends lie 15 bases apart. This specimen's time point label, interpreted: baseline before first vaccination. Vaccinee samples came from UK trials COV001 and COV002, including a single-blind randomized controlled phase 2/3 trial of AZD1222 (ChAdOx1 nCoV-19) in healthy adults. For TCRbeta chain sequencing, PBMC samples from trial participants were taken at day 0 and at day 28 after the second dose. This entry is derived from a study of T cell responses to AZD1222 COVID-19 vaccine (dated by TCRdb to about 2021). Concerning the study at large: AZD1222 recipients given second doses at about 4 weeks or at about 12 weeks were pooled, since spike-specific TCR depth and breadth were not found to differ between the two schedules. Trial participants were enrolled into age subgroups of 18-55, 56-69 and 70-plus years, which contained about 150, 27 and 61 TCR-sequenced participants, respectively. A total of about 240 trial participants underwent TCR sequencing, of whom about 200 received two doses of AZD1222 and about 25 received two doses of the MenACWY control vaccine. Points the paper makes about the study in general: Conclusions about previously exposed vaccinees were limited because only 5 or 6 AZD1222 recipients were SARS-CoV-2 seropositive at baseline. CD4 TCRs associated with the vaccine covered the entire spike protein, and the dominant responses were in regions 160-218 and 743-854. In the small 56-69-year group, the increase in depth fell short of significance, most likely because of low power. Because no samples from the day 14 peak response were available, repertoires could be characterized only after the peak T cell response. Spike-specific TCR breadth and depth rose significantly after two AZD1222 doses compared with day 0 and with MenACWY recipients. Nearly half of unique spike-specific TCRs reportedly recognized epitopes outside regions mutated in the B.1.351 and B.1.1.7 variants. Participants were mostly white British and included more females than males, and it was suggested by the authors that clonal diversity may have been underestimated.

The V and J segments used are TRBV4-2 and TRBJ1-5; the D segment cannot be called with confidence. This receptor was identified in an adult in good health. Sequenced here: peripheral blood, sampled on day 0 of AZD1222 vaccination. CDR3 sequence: CASSQDGKQNTHF. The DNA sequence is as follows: TGTGCCAGCAGCCAAGATGGGAAACAGAATACGCATTTT.